This T cell receptor beta chain was retrieved from a study of T-cell reconstitution after alpha-beta-depleted transplantation in children. A library of TCRbeta sequences, prepared with unique molecular identifiers, was generated. A single record per CDR3 protein comes from TCRdb applying MiXCR to the PCR reads. In the table there are 500,000 or so distinct CDR3 sequences, 9.5% to 12% of which are singletons. Findings of the study overall: There were reportedly several hundred expanded graft clones from which alpha-beta T cells came about two months after transplant.

V was clipped by 7 bases and J by 3 bases; unmatched bases: 3. This CDR3 has 14 residues. Germline assignment: CDR1 SGHVS and CDR2 FNYEAQ. In its sample, this clonotype was seen many times. Its target is not known. Sequenced here: PBMCs, mostly from graft donor cells, sampled 180 days after TCRalphabeta/CD19-depleted stem cell transplant. The source of this sequence is a female patient between 2 and 15 years old who had a stem cell transplant for aplastic anemia, so the T cells may come from the graft donor. The J gene is TRBJ2-3, the V gene TRBV7-6; TRBD1 aligns across 11 bases. Written as DNA, the CDR3 is TGTGCCAGCACCAGGGACAGGGGGACAGATACGCAGTATTTT. Its protein is CASTRDRGTDTQYF. The complete variable domain, with remaining parts taken from reference TRBV7-6 and TRBJ2-3, reads GAGVSQSPRYKVTKRGQDVALRCDPISGHVSLYWYRQALGQGPEFLTYFNYEAQQDKSGLPNDRFSAERPEGSISTLTIQRTEQRDSAMYRCASTRDRGTDTQYFGPGTRLTVL.